This is a list of T cell receptor beta chains from one sample in a study of blood T cell repertoires in COVID-19. Produced via immunoSEQ multiplex PCR; TCRdb's table is partial and in-frame only. There are approximately 300,000 clones in the sample; around 86% occur only once, and about 4% lies in the top ten. The sample consisted of PBMCs or T cells enriched from blood (not recorded which). The receptors shown here come from a man aged 30 to 39 who had recovered from COVID-19. Both conserved end residues are part of each CDR3. The order of the fields is clone size, D gene, CDR3 length, V gene, J gene, CDR3 protein, CDR3 DNA. A D gene is named only where the DNA matches it firmly. Not every row has a clone size; where given, it reads once, few, many or a size class.

.	TRBD1	16	TRBV5-5	TRBJ1-5	CASSYRDRAGNQPQHF	TGTGCCAGCAGCTATAGGGACAGGGCAGGCAATCAGCCCCAGCATTTT
.	TRBD1	17	TRBV5-1	TRBJ2-4	CASSPSTGGFSKNIQYF	TGCGCCAGCAGCCCGAGCACAGGGGGCTTCTCCAAAAACATTCAGTACTTC
.	TRBD1	15	TRBV7-8	TRBJ2-5	CASSLQGARVETQYF	TGTGCCAGCAGCTTACAGGGGGCCCGGGTGGAGACCCAGTACTTC
.	TRBD2	17	TRBV5-1	TRBJ2-3	CASRNGLAGVAGDTQYF	TGCGCCAGCAGGAACGGACTAGCGGGGGTAGCTGGGGATACGCAGTATTTT
.	TRBD2	17	TRBV11-2	TRBJ2-3	CASSSLRGLALTDTQYF	TGTGCCAGCAGCTCGTTACGGGGACTAGCGTTGACAGATACGCAGTATTTT
.	TRBD1	14	TRBV9	TRBJ1-1	CASSVSGGNTEAFF	TGTGCCAGCAGCGTGTCAGGGGGGAACACTGAAGCTTTCTTT
.	.	15	TRBV2	TRBJ1-1	CASSGRQTAYSEAFF	TGTGCCAGCAGTGGGAGACAGACAGCCTATTCTGAAGCTTTCTTT
.	.	15	TRBV14	TRBJ1-5	CASSQDKQGREPQHF	TGTGCCAGCAGCCAAGATAAGCAGGGTCGGGAGCCCCAGCATTTT
.	TRBD2	19	TRBV10-1	TRBJ2-2	CASSGPTSGGFWNTGELFF	TGCGCCAGCAGTGGGCCGACTAGCGGGGGATTCTGGAACACCGGGGAGCTGTTTTTT
.	.	13	TRBV20-1	TRBJ2-7	CSASGRGSYEQYF	TGCAGTGCTAGTGGGCGGGGATCCTACGAGCAGTACTTC
few	.	15	TRBV19	TRBJ2-6	CASSISGAGANVLTF	TGTGCCAGTAGTATCTCAGGGGCAGGGGCCAACGTCCTGACTTTC
once	.	16	TRBV3-1/TRBV3-2	TRBJ1-5	CASSPGSLNSNQPQHF	TGTGCCAGCAGCCCCGGGTCGTTGAATAGCAATCAGCCCCAGCATTTT
.	.	12	TRBV19	TRBJ1-1	CASSMRGTEAFF	TGTGCCAGTAGTATGAGGGGGACTGAAGCTTTCTTT
.	.	14	TRBV5-4	TRBJ1-4	CASSLGTRNEKLFF	TGTGCCAGCAGCTTGGGCACTCGTAATGAAAAACTGTTTTTT
.	TRBD1	13	TRBV4-1	TRBJ2-5	CASSLGQEETQYF	TGCGCCAGCAGCCTGGGACAGGAAGAGACCCAGTACTTC
few	TRBD2	14	TRBV30	TRBJ2-3	CACSLAGVADTQYF	TGTGCCTGTTCGCTAGCGGGAGTGGCAGATACGCAGTATTTT
.	.	16	TRBV7-9	TRBJ2-2	CASSLFRGARTGELFF	TGTGCCAGCAGCCTTTTCAGGGGGGCCCGGACCGGGGAGCTGTTTTTT
.	.	13	TRBV27	TRBJ2-7	CASRQALSYEQYF	TGTGCCAGCAGGCAGGCCCTTTCCTACGAGCAGTACTTC